This TCR beta chain was observed in a study of blood T cell repertoires in COVID-19. Here immunoSEQ multiplex PCR was the method, and the copy in TCRdb shows in-frame clones only, minus some. Of some 420,000 clones listed, around 87% are singletons. Trimming cost V 6 bases and J 5 bases; bases outside gene matches: 10. The CDR3 covers 17 residues. The germline gives CDR1 SNHLY, CDR2 FYNNEI. The sequence derives from a man aged 30 to 45 who had recovered from COVID-19. The chain is built from TRBV2 and TRBJ2-1; 13 bases are a match to TRBD2. Source material: PBMCs or T cells enriched from blood (not recorded which). The CDR3 coding sequence is TGTGCCAGCAGGTCACTAGCGGGAGGGCCAGGGGACAATGAGCAGTTCTTC. Translated, it gives CASRSLAGGPGDNEQFF.